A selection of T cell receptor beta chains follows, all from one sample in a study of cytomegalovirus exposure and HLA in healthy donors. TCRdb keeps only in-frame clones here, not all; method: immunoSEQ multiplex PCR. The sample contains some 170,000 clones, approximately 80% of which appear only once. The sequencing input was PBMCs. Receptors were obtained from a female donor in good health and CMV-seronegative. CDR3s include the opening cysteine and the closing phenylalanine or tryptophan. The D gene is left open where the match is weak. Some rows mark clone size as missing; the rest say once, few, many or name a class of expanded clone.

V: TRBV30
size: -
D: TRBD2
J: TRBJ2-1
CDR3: CARGSLAGGGEQFF
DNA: TGTGCGAGGGGATCACTAGCGGGGGGGGGTGAGCAGTTCTTC

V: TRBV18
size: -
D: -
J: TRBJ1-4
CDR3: CASSPLFGATNEKLFF
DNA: TGTGCCAGCTCACCACTATTCGGGGCAACTAATGAAAAACTGTTTTTT

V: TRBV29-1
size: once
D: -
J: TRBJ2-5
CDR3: CSVETGKETQYF
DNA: TGCAGCGTTGAGACAGGCAAAGAGACCCAGTACTTC

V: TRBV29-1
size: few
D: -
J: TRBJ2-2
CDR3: CSVGLGGRNGELFF
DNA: TGCAGCGTTGGTCTCGGGGGAAGAAACGGGGAGCTGTTTTTT

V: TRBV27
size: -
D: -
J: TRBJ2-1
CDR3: CASSPPLEAHEQFF
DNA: TGTGCCAGCAGTCCCCCGTTAGAAGCCCATGAGCAGTTCTTC

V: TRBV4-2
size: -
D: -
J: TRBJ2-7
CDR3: CASSQAQGEAYGQYF
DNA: TGTGCCAGCAGCCAAGCTCAGGGGGAGGCCTACGGGCAGTACTTC

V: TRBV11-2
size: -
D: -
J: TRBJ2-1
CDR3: CASSPGVPSYNEQFF
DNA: TGTGCCAGCAGCCCAGGGGTACCCTCCTACAATGAGCAGTTCTTC

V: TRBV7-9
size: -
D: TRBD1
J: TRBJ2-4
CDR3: CASSPSRDRVTDIQYF
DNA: TGTGCCAGCAGCCCGTCCCGGGACAGGGTGACGGACATTCAGTACTTC

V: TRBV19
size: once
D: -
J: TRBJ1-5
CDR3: CASTPLGAGNQPQHF
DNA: TGTGCCAGTACCCCCCTGGGAGCGGGCAATCAGCCCCAGCATTTT

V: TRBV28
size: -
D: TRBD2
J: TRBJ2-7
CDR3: CASRRHPIGAGGTYEQYF
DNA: TGTGCCAGCAGACGACACCCGATAGGAGCGGGAGGGACCTACGAGCAGTACTTC

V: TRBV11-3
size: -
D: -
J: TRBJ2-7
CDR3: CASSLVDIGEQYF
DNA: TGTGCCAGCAGCTTAGTGGACATAGGCGAGCAGTACTTC

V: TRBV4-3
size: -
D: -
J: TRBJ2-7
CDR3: CASSRAVLASYEQYF
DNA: TGCGCCAGCAGTCGGGCGGTCCTAGCGAGCTACGAGCAGTACTTC

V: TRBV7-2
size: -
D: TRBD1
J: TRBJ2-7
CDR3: CASNHDRGQNEQYF
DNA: TGTGCCAGCAATCACGACAGGGGGCAGAACGAGCAGTACTTC

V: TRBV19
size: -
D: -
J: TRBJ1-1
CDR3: CASSLEDSLDTEAFF
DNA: TGTGCCAGTAGTCTAGAAGACAGCCTTGACACTGAAGCTTTCTTT

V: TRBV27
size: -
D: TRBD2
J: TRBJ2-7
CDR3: CASSGRLAGGPIDEQYF
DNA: TGTGCCAGCAGTGGACGACTAGCGGGAGGGCCGATCGATGAGCAGTACTTC

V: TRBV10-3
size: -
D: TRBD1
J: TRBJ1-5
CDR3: CAISSDRVYGQPQHF
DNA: TGTGCCATCAGCAGCGACAGGGTATACGGACAGCCCCAGCATTTT

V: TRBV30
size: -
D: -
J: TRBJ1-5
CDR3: CAWSEGIRTHF
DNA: TGTGCCTGGAGTGAGGGGATCCGTACACATTTT

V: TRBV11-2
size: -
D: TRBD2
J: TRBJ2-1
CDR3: CASSSPGTIKGLEQFF
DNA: TGTGCCAGCAGCTCCCCCGGGACTATAAAGGGACTTGAGCAGTTCTTC

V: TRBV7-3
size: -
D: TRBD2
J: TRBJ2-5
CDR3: CASSLTTSGGTETQYF
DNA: TGTGCCAGCAGCTTAACGACTAGCGGGGGGACAGAGACCCAGTACTTC

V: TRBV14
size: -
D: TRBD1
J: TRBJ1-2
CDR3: CASSLDRVDGYTF
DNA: TGTGCCAGCAGCTTGGACAGGGTCGATGGCTACACCTTC

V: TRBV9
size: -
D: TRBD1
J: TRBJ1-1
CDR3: CASSVGTGTEAFF
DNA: TGTGCCAGCAGCGTAGGGACAGGGACTGAAGCTTTCTTT

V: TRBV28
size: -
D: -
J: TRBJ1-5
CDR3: CASSGRGENQPQHF
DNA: TGTGCCAGCAGTGGAAGAGGAGAAAATCAGCCCCAGCATTTT

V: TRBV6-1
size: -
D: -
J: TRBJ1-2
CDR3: CAISESTGYFGYTF
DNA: TGTGCCATCAGTGAGTCTACAGGTTATTTCGGCTACACCTTC

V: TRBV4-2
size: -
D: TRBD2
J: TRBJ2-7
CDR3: CASSPLSGTSYEQYF
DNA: TGTGCCAGCAGTCCCCTTAGCGGGACCTCCTACGAGCAGTACTTC

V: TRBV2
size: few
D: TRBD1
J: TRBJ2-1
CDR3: CASSENQGAYNEQFF
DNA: TGTGCCAGCAGTGAAAATCAGGGGGCGTACAATGAGCAGTTCTTC

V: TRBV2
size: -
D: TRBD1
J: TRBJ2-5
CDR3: CASRRDRAWQETQYF
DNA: TGTGCCAGCAGAAGAGACAGGGCGTGGCAAGAGACCCAGTACTTC

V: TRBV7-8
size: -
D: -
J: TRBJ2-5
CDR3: CASSIGQSRGTQYF
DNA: TGTGCCAGCAGCATCGGACAGTCCCGAGGGACCCAGTACTTC

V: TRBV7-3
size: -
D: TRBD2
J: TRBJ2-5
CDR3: CASSPSGSETQYF
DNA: TGTGCCAGCAGCCCTAGCGGGAGCGAGACCCAGTACTTC

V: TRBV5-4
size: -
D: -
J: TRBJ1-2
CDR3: CASSLALTDNYGYTF
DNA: TGTGCCAGCAGCTTGGCATTGACAGACAACTATGGCTACACCTTC

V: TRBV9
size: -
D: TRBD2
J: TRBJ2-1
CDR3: CASGGTSYNEQFF
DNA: TGTGCCAGCGGGGGGACTAGCTACAATGAGCAGTTCTTC

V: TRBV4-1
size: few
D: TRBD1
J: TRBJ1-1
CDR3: CASRPTGTAMNTEAFF
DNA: TGCGCCAGCAGGCCGACCGGGACAGCAATGAACACTGAAGCTTTCTTT

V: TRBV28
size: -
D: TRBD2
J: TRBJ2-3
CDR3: CASMLAGGGSDTQYF
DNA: TGTGCCAGCATGCTAGCGGGAGGAGGGTCAGATACGCAGTATTTT

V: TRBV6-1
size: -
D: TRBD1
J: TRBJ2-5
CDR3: CASQRSRGLKETQYF
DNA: TGTGCCAGCCAAAGGTCCAGGGGGCTAAAAGAGACCCAGTACTTC

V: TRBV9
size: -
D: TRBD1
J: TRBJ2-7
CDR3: CASSGPRDSYEQYF
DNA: TGTGCCAGCAGCGGTCCCCGGGACAGTTACGAGCAGTACTTC

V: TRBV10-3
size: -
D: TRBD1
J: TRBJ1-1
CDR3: CAIRKQGDEGEAFF
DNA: TGTGCCATCAGGAAACAGGGGGACGAAGGGGAAGCTTTCTTT

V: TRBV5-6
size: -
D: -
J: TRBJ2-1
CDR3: CASSPLREYEQFF
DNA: TGTGCCAGCAGCCCCCTCCGGGAGTATGAGCAGTTCTTC

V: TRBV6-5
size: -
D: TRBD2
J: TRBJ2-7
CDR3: CASSYSGSYEQYF
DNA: TGTGCCAGCAGTTACAGCGGGAGTTACGAGCAGTACTTC

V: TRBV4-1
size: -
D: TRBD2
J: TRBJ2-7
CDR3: CASSQGWTGGPSGRADEQYF
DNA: TGCGCCAGCAGCCAAGGGTGGACAGGGGGGCCTAGCGGGAGGGCCGACGAGCAGTACTTC

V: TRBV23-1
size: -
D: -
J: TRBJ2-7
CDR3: CASSQSRDEQYF
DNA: TGCGCCAGCAGTCAATCGCGGGACGAGCAGTACTTC

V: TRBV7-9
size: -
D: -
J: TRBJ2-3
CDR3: CASSSFGVTDTQYF
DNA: TGTGCCAGCAGCTCCTTCGGAGTGACAGATACGCAGTATTTT

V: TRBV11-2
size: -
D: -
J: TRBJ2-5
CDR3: CASSLGLETQYF
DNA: TGTGCCAGCAGCTTAGGGCTCGAGACCCAGTACTTC

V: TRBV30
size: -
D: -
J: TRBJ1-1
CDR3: CAWSTEDTEAFF
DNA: TGTGCCTGGAGCACGGAGGACACTGAAGCTTTCTTT

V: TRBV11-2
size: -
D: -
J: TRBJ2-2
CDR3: CASSLVTGNTGELFF
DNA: TGTGCCAGCAGCTTAGTTACAGGGAACACCGGGGAGCTGTTTTTT

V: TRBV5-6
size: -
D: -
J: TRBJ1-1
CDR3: CASSLIGGTEAFF
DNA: TGTGCCAGCAGCTTAATCGGGGGCACTGAAGCTTTCTTT

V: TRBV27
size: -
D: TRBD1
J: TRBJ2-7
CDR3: CASSLTGHSGGMYYEQYF
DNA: TGTGCCAGCAGTTTAACTGGGCACTCAGGGGGCATGTACTACGAGCAGTACTTC

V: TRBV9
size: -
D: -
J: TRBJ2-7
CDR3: CASSVGAGYEQYF
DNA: TGTGCCAGCAGCGTAGGGGCCGGATACGAGCAGTACTTC

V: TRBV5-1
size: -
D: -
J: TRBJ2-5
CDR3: CASRRGSQETQYF
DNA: TGCGCCAGCAGAAGGGGCAGCCAAGAGACCCAGTACTTC

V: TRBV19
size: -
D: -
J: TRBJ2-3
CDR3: CASSARTGTDTQYF
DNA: TGTGCCAGTAGTGCCCGTACGGGCACAGATACGCAGTATTTT

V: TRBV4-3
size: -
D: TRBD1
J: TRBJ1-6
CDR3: CASSDDRGLSPLHF
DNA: TGCGCCAGCAGCGATGACAGGGGGCTTTCACCCCTCCACTTT

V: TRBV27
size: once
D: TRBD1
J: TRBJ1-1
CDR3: CASKRWGHDREHTFF
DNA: TGTGCCAGCAAAAGGTGGGGACATGACAGGGAGCACACTTTCTTT

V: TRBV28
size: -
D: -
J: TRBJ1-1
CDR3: CASSSPGGILNTEAFF
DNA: TGTGCCAGCAGTTCCCCCGGGGGTATTTTGAACACTGAAGCTTTCTTT

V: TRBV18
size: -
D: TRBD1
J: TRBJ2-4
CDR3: CASSDSRDRGNIQYF
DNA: TGTGCCAGCTCTGACAGCCGGGACAGGGGAAATATTCAGTACTTC

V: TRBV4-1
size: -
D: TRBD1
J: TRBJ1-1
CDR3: CASSQVGTGKNTEAFF
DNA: TGCGCCAGCAGCCAAGTTGGGACAGGAAAGAACACTGAAGCTTTCTTT